The 11 T cell receptor beta chains below were found in one sample sequenced in a study of long-term antiretroviral therapy in people with HIV. The authors ran the immunoSEQ assay, v3.0, at survey level. Profiling relied on immunoSEQ multiplex PCR, and the TCRdb table lists in-frame clones only, not all of them. Among approximately 25,000 clones listed, around 84% were seen once. The sequenced sample was unsorted PBMCs, obtained 3 years after starting antiretroviral therapy. The receptor source for this set is a man aged 45-65 years with HIV.

J is TRBJ2-1 and V is TRBV18; TRBD2 agrees at 10 bases. Trimming removed 4 bases from V and 8 bases from J; junction bases left unmatched: 5. The CDR3 has 14 amino acids. Germline V CDR1 and CDR2: KGHSH, LQKENI. The CDR3 here is CASSRLAGVHEQFF. The CDR3 DNA reads as TGTGCCAGCTCACGTCTAGCGGGAGTGCATGAGCAGTTCTTC.

V usage is TRBV10-3 and J usage is TRBJ1-5; 9 positions agree with TRBD1. J was trimmed by 5 bases and V by 0 bases; bases with no gene match: 5. This CDR3 region has 16 residues. The germline V gene has CDR1 ENHRY and CDR2 SYGVKD. The CDR3 sequence: CAISESTHRGHQPQHF. CDR3 nucleotides: TGTGCCATCAGTGAGTCGACCCACAGGGGGCATCAGCCCCAGCATTTT.

The CDR3 loop reads CASSLARTGGRYEQYF. CDR3 in DNA: TGTGCCAGCAGCTTGGCCCGGACAGGGGGAAGGTACGAGCAGTACTTC. The chain is built from TRBV5-6 and TRBJ2-7; 10 positions agree with TRBD1. This CDR3 comprises 16 residues. The germline V gene encodes CDR1 SGHDT and CDR2 YYEEEE. V lost 0 bases and J lost 4; bases outside the gene matches: 7.

The chain is built from TRBV20-1 and TRBJ2-7; TRBD2 aligns across 8 bases. This CDR3 contains 11 residues. V shed 4 bases and J 5 bases; nucleotides not matched to a gene: 1. The germline V gene encodes CDR1 DFQATT and CDR2 SNEGSKA (reference sequence). CDR3 nucleotides: TGCAGTGCTACGGGACTAGACGAGCAGTACTTC. Encoded protein: CSATGLDEQYF.

The chain is built from TRBV11-3 and TRBJ2-7; D not resolved. The CDR3 spans 13 residues. CDR1 is SGHNT and CDR2 is YENEEA in the germline V gene. The V and J ends lost 8 bases and 0 bases respectively, with 11 bases between them. CDR3 DNA sequence: TGTGCCAGCCAGAACGGTAGCTCCTACGAGCAGTACTTC. It is translated as CASQNGSSYEQYF.

V gene TRBV7-9 combines with J gene TRBJ1-3, with 8 bases lining up with TRBD1. V shed 5 bases and J 4 bases; nucleotides not matched to a gene: 7. The germline V gene has CDR1 SEHNR and CDR2 FQNEAQ (reference sequence). This CDR3 spans 15 amino acids. The CDR3 bases are TGTGCCAGCAGCCGGGACAGGCTTCGCGGAAACACCATATATTTT. Protein: CASSRDRLRGNTIYF.

CDR3 DNA sequence: TGCGCCAGCAGCTTGAGGGACAGGCCGTTCGCGAACACCGGGGAGCTGTTTTTT. Its translation is CASSLRDRPFANTGELFF. The chain employs TRBV5-1 and TRBJ2-2, with TRBD1 matching over 8 bases. V shed 1 base and J 0 bases; nucleotides not matched to a gene: 8. The germline CDR1 and CDR2 sequences are SGHRS and YFSETQ. The CDR3 spans 18 residues.

V and J are TRBV2 and TRBJ1-2; 8 bases line up with TRBD1. Germline CDR1 and CDR2: SNHLY and FYNNEI. V gave up 3 bases and J gave up 0 bases; unmatched junction bases: 3. The CDR3 has 15 amino acids. This chain's CDR3 is CASSEGTGSNYGYTF. For the CDR3, the DNA is TGTGCCAGCAGTGAGGGGACAGGATCTAACTATGGCTACACCTTC.

The chain employs TRBV5-5 and TRBJ2-7, with 7 bases identical to TRBD1. The CDR3 spans 14 residues. Germline loops: CDR1 SGHKS, CDR2 YYEKEE (reference sequence). Unmatched junction bases numbered 7, after V lost 0 bases and J lost 7 bases. CDR3 residues: CASSLETGVREQYF. CDR3 bases: TGTGCCAGCAGCTTGGAAACAGGGGTGAGGGAGCAGTACTTC.

The table lists this clone with a few counts. This chain uses TRBV2 with TRBJ1-2; tentatively, D is TRBD1 (6 bases). Germline V lookup: CDR1 SNHLY, CDR2 FYNNEI. The CDR3 has 13 residues. Trimming left V 7 bases short and J 2 bases short, with 11 bases between. CDR3 nucleotide sequence: TGTGCCAGCACCGTAGGGGGGAACTATGGCTACACCTTC. Translating gives CASTVGGNYGYTF.

The chain combines TRBV10-3 with TRBJ2-1; TRBD2 matches 7 bases. Germline V gene data show CDR1 as ENHRY and CDR2 as SYGVKD. The CDR3 is made up of 14 amino acids. V was pared by 11 bases and J by 0 bases, with 7 bases of the junction left unmatched. The CDR3 sequence: CASGGGSSYNEQFF. In DNA, the CDR3 is TGTGCCTCGGGAGGCGGGAGCTCCTACAATGAGCAGTTCTTC.